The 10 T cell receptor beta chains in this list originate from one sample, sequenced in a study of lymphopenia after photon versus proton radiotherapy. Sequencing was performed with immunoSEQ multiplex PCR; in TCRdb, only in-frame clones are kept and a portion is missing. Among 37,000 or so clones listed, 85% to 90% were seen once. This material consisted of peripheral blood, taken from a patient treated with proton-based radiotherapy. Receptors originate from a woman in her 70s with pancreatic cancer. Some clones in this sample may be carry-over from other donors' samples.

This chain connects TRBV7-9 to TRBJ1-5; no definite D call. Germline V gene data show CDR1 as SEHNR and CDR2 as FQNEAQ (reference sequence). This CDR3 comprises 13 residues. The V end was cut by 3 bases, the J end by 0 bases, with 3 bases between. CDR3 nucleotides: TGTGCCAGCAGCTTTGCTAGCAATCAGCCCCAGCATTTT. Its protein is CASSFASNQPQHF. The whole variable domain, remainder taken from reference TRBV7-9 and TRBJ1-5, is DTGVSQNPRHKITKRGQNVTFRCDPISEHNRLYWYRQTLGQGPEFLTYFQNEAQLEKSRLLSDRFSAERPKGSFSTLEIQRTEQGDSAMYLCASSFASNQPQHFGDGTRLSIL.

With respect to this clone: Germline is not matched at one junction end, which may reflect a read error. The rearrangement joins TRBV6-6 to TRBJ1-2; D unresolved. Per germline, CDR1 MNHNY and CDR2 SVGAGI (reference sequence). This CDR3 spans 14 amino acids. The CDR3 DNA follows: TGTGCCATCAGTCAGCTCTCTTTGGGGTCCGGCTACACCTTC. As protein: CAISQLSLGSGYTF.

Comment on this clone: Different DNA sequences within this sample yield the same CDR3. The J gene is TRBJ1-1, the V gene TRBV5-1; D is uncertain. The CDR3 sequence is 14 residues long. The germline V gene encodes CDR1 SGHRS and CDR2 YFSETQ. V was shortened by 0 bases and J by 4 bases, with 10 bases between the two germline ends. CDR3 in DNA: TGCGCCAGCAGCTTGGCTAGCGGGCTCACTGAAGCTTTCTTT. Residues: CASSLASGLTEAFF.

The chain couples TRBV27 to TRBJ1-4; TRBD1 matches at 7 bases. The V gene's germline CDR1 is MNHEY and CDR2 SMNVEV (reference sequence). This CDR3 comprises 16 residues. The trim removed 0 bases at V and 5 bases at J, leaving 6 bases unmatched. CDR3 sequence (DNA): TGTGCCAGCAGTTTATCGTGGGACAGATTAAATGAAAAACTGTTTTTT. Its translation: CASSLSWDRLNEKLFF.

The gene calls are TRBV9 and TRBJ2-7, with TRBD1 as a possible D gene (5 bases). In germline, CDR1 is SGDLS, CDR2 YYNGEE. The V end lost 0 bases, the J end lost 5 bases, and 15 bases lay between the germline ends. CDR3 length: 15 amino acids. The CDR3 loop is CASSVGRQGNDEQYF. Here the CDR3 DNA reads TGTGCCAGCAGCGTAGGCCGGCAGGGTAACGACGAGCAGTACTTC.

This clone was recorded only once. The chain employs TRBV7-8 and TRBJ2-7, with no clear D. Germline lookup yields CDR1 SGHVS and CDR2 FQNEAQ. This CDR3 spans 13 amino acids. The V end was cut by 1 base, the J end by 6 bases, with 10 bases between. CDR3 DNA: TGTGCCAGCAGCTTAGATGTGTTTCGCGAGCAGTACTTC. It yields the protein CASSLDVFREQYF.

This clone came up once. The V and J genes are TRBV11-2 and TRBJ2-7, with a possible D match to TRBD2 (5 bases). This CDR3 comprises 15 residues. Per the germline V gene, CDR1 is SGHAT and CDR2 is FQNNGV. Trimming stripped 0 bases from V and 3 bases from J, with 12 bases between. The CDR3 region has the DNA TGTGCCAGCAGCTTAGATCGGCTAGCTTTCTACGAGCAGTACTTC. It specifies CASSLDRLAFYEQYF.

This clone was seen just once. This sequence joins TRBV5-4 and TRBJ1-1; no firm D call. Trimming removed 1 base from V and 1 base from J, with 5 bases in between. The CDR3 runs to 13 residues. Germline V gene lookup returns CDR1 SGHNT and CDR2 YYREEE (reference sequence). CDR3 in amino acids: CASSLFSNTEAFF. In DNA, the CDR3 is TGTGCCAGCAGCTTGTTCTCGAACACTGAAGCTTTCTTT.

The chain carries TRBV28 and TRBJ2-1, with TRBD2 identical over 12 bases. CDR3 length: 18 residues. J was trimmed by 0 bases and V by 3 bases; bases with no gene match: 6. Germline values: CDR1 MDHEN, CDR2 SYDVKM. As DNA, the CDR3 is TGTGCCAGCAGTTTCGGACTAGCGGGGTTGAGCTCCTACAATGAGCAGTTCTTC. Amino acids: CASSFGLAGLSSYNEQFF.

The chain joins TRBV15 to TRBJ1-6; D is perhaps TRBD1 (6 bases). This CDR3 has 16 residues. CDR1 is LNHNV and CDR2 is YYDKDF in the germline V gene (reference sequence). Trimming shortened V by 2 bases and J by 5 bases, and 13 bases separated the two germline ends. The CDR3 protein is CATSRNWDIHNSPLHF. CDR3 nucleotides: TGTGCCACCAGCAGAAACTGGGACATCCATAATTCACCCCTCCACTTT.